This T cell receptor beta chain is drawn from a study of regulatory T cells in long-lasting Graves disease. General study points: In persistent patients, shared public clonotypes (2,741) outnumbered those in new patients (about 1,000).

As for time point: persistent/refractory GD, antithyroid drugs over 5 years with positive TRAb. Extracted RNA from PBMCs served as the source of the TCR library. Arm-PCR of CDR3 regions and iRepertoire HTBI primers were used to build TCR beta libraries. TCRdb ran MiXCR on the multiplex PCR reads and lists one entry per CDR3 protein. The data hold roughly 700,000 distinct CDR3 sequences, with 30% observed a single time. As regards this clonotype: The antigen is unknown.

V was pared by 9 bases and J by 7 bases, with 8 bases of the junction left unmatched. Germline CDR1 is MNHNS and CDR2 is SASEGT. The CDR3 is made up of 14 amino acids. This sequence joins TRBV6-1 and TRBJ2-2; 10 bases are a match to TRBD1. The sample was peripheral blood mononuclear cells (PBMCs), taken when the disease was refractory, from a patient treated with antithyroid drugs. The receptor comes from a female donor with Graves disease. Written as DNA, the CDR3 is TGTGCCAGTGATTATGGGACAGGGGTCGGGGAGCTGTTTTTT. This codes for CASDYGTGVGELFF.